The T cell receptor (beta chain) under discussion was sequenced for a study of blood T cell repertoires in COVID-19. The CDR3 extends over 17 amino acids. Germline CDR1 reads SGHAT; CDR2 reads FQNNGV. V gave up 4 bases and J gave up 5 bases; unmatched junction bases: 15. The assay was immunoSEQ multiplex PCR, and TCRdb's table has in-frame clones only and misses some. The sample yields about 180,000 clones, about 82% seen once. This clone showed up just once. The chain carries TRBV11-2 and TRBJ2-7; 9 bases agree with TRBD2. Sequenced input: peripheral blood. The sequence came from a man in his fifties or sixties with active or convalescent COVID-19. The CDR3 sequence: CASSSHPIAGGRHEQYF. DNA of the CDR3: TGTGCCAGCAGCTCTCACCCTATCGCGGGGGGGCGGCACGAGCAGTACTTC.